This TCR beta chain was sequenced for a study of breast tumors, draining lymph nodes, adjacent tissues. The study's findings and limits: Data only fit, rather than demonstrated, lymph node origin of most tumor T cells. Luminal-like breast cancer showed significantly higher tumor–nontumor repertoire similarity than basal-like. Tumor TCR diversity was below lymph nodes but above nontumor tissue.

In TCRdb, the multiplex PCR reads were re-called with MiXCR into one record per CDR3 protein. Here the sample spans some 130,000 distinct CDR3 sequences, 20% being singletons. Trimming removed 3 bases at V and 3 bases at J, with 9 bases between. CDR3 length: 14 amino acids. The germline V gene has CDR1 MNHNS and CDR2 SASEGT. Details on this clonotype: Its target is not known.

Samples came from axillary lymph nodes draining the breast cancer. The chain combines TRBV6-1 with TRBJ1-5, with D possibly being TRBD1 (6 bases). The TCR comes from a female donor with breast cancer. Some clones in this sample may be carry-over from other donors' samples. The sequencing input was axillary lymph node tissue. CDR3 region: CASSDRGYNQPQHF. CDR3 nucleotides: TGTGCCAGCAGTGACAGGGGATACAATCAGCCCCAGCATTTT.